The TCR beta chain under discussion was sequenced for a study of OX40 agonist ivuxolimab in advanced cancers. Measured with immunoSEQ multiplex PCR; TCRdb has only the in-frame clones, and not every one. The data show roughly 93,000 clones, 75% to 95% seen once. The receptor comes from an adult with an advanced solid tumor such as melanoma, head and neck, liver or kidney cancer. Specimen: CD4+ or CD8+ T cells sorted from blood, collected in a trial of the OX40 agonist ivuxolimab.

CDR3 DNA sequence: TGTGCCAGCAGTTACTCGATAGTAGGGGTCTCCTACGAGCAGTACTTC. Translation: CASSYSIVGVSYEQYF. The V call is TRBV6-5, the J call TRBJ2-7; a possible D gene is TRBD1 (5 bases). The germline gives CDR1 MNHEY, CDR2 SVGAGI. CDR3 length equals 16 residues. The germline V and J ends were trimmed by 0 bases and 0 bases, with 12 bases remaining between them.